Shown below are 3 T cell receptor beta chains from a single sample sequenced in a study of breast tumors, draining lymph nodes, adjacent tissues. Each CDR3 protein gets one entry after TCRdb re-called the multiplex PCR reads with MiXCR. The sample lists some 150,000 distinct CDR3 sequences, 20% to 25% occurring once. Samples came from axillary lymph nodes draining the breast cancer. The sequenced material came from axillary lymph node tissue. The receptors were gathered from a female donor with breast cancer. Some clones in this sample may be carry-over from other donors' samples.

The gene calls are TRBV18 and TRBJ2-1; 10 bases are a match to TRBD2. With V trimmed by 4 bases and J by 8 bases, 11 bases remained unmatched. The CDR3 is 16 amino acids. Germline assignment: CDR1 KGHSH and CDR2 LQKENI. The CDR3 DNA follows: TGTGCCAGCTCACTAGGACTAGCGGCAGGAGGGGATGAGCAGTTCTTC. Translating gives CASSLGLAAGGDEQFF. The variable domain in full, with the rest retrieved from reference TRBV18 and TRBJ2-1, is NAGVMQNPRHLVRRRGQEARLRCSPMKGHSHVYWYRQLPEEGLKFMVYLQKENIIDESGMPKERFSAEFPKEGPSILRIQQVVRGDSAAYFCASSLGLAAGGDEQFFGPGTRLTVL.

The sample holds many counts of this clonotype. CDR3 protein: CASSLGAGPYEQYF. In nucleotides, the CDR3 is TGTGCCAGCAGTTTAGGAGCGGGTCCCTACGAGCAGTACTTC. This chain links TRBV27 with TRBJ2-7; possibly TRBD2 for D (6 bases). V was shortened by 2 bases and J by 2 bases, with 10 bases between the two germline ends. Germline V gives CDR1 MNHEY, CDR2 SMNVEV (reference sequence). The CDR3 length is 14 residues.

This clonotype showed up many times. The genes are TRBV18 and TRBJ2-7; TRBD2 agrees at 10 bases. The CDR3 length is 14 residues. The V gene end was trimmed by 3 bases and the J gene end by 5 bases; junction bases not matched to a gene: 4. Looked up from germline, CDR1 is KGHSH and CDR2 is LQKENI. The CDR3 DNA reads TGTGCCAGCTCACCTGGGACTAGCGACCACGAGCAGTACTTC. Protein product: CASSPGTSDHEQYF.